This T cell receptor beta chain was identified during a study of cytomegalovirus exposure and HLA in healthy donors. Across the study: There were 100 million to 120 million unique TCR beta sequences, drawn from about 179 million T cells, in an earlier analysis. The study placed approximately 78% of its roughly 430 genotyped donors in the Caucasian-associated ancestry cluster.

With regard to this clone: Its antigen is as yet unknown. Other DNA sequences from this sample encode an identical CDR3 as well.

The CDR3 spans 16 residues. Germline values: CDR1 GTSNPN, CDR2 SVGIG (reference sequence). V was cut by 0 bases and J by 2 bases, with 11 bases left in between. The study ran its PCR with 60 Vbeta and 13 Jbeta primers. Clones were read by immunoSEQ multiplex PCR, and TCRdb kept only the in-frame ones, dropping some. The table has about 200,000 clones, roughly four fifths seen once. Study outcomes and limitations: Associated with cytomegalovirus, according to the listing, were 150 to 200 TCR beta chains.

Sequencing was done on a sample of PBMCs. The chain links TRBV30 to TRBJ1-6; no reliable D call. The TCR sequence derives from a boy aged 2 to 10 in good health and CMV-seronegative. The CDR3 sequence: CAWSVGRGPYNSPLHF. The CDR3 nucleotides read TGTGCCTGGAGTGTCGGGCGGGGTCCCTATAATTCACCCCTCCACTTT.